The sequence of this T cell receptor beta chain was determined in a study of memory CD4+ T cells and cytomegalovirus serostatus. Study-level background: This sample comes from healthy Belgian adults, 8 to 10 CMV seropositive, 24 seronegative. Study-wide findings and caveats: Median bootstrapped AUC for CMV status was just under 0.97 originally, 0.85 to 0.92 US-trained.

TCRdb's table, derived via immunoSEQ multiplex PCR, lists solely in-frame clones and lacks some. The table records 50,000 or so clones, 70% to 85% of them present only once. With regard to this clone: Its target is not known.

Single viable CD3+CD4+CD8-CD45RO+ cells were sorted as the memory CD4+ T cells. The CDR3 covers 14 residues. The V end was cut by 8 bases, the J end by 0 bases, with 10 bases between. Germline V gene data show CDR1 as MNHNS and CDR2 as SASEGT. This TCR was sampled from an adult in good health and CMV-seronegative. The rearrangement joins TRBV6-1 to TRBJ1-4, with D hard to call. The sequenced sample consisted of memory CD4+ T cells from blood. The CDR3 nucleotides are TGTGCCAGCGGACTGGGAACAACTAATGAAAAACTGTTTTTT. It specifies CASGLGTTNEKLFF.